These T cell receptor beta chains were read from a single sample in a study of PD-1 blockade in classical Hodgkin lymphoma. Some clones are missing from TCRdb's copy, which holds only in-frame ones; the method was immunoSEQ multiplex PCR. Of 13,000 to 15,000 clones in the sample, approximately 91% were seen once. The sample here was CD8+ T cells from blood, taken before the fourth cycle of nivolumab. All receptors derive from a human donor with classical Hodgkin lymphoma. CDR3s include the opening cysteine and the closing phenylalanine or tryptophan. D genes are given only for firm matches. The listing skips clone size in some rows; elsewhere it reads once, few, many or a size class.

D gene,clone size,J gene,V gene,CDR3 protein,CDR3 DNA
TRBD1,-,TRBJ2-7,TRBV5-4,CASSFGDRAFEQYF,TGTGCCAGCAGTTTCGGGGACAGGGCCTTCGAGCAGTACTTC
TRBD2,-,TRBJ2-1,TRBV27,CASSLVGTSGSSGNEQFF,TGTGCCAGCAGTTTAGTTGGGACTAGCGGGAGTAGTGGCAATGAGCAGTTCTTC
TRBD2,-,TRBJ2-5,TRBV28,CASSPRTSGRIGGTQYF,TGTGCCAGCAGTCCACGGACTAGCGGGAGGATTGGGGGAACCCAGTACTTC
TRBD1,-,TRBJ1-6,TRBV7-9,CASSPLQTGDGPNF,TGTGCCAGCAGCCCTCTCCAGACAGGGGACGGACCCAACTTT
TRBD2,-,TRBJ2-7,TRBV27,CASSQLAGSYEQYF,TGTGCCAGCAGTCAACTAGCGGGAAGCTACGAGCAGTACTTC
TRBD2,once,TRBJ2-6,TRBV7-9,CASSLGWEGRSGANVLTF,TGTGCCAGCAGCTTGGGATGGGAGGGCCGCTCTGGGGCCAACGTCCTGACTTTC
-,-,TRBJ2-1,TRBV7-9,CASSARRDPGNEQFF,TGTGCCAGCAGCGCCCGCAGGGATCCGGGGAATGAGCAGTTCTTC
-,-,TRBJ2-7,TRBV7-9,CASSPPGAGEQYF,TGTGCCAGCAGCCCCCCCGGGGCCGGGGAGCAGTACTTC
-,-,TRBJ2-1,TRBV27,CASSFGSTYSIYNEQFF,TGTGCCAGCAGTTTTGGTAGCACCTACAGTATCTACAATGAGCAGTTCTTC
-,-,TRBJ2-7,TRBV2,CASSGHPSVGGPYEQYF,TGTGCCAGCAGTGGCCACCCCAGCGTAGGAGGGCCTTACGAGCAGTACTTC
TRBD1,-,TRBJ2-3,TRBV7-6,CASSTRDSYTDTQYF,TGTGCCAGCAGCACACGGGACAGTTACACAGATACGCAGTATTTT
TRBD1,-,TRBJ1-1,TRBV15,CATSRDDRENTEAFF,TGTGCCACCAGCAGAGATGACAGGGAGAACACTGAAGCTTTCTTT
-,-,TRBJ2-7,TRBV7-6,CASSLAAGGGPYEQYF,TGTGCCAGCAGCTTAGCGGCTGGCGGTGGGCCCTACGAGCAGTACTTC
-,-,TRBJ2-7,TRBV23-1,CASSHVKGNEQYF,TGCGCCAGCAGTCATGTCAAGGGAAACGAGCAGTACTTC
-,-,TRBJ2-1,TRBV9,CASSVGLGVANEQFF,TGTGCCAGCAGCGTAGGCCTAGGCGTTGCCAATGAGCAGTTCTTC
-,-,TRBJ2-7,TRBV4-2,CASSHDYEQYF,TGTGCCAGCAGCCACGACTACGAGCAGTACTTC
TRBD1,-,TRBJ2-7,TRBV7-9,CASSLETGVLYEQYF,TGTGCCAGCAGCTTAGAAACAGGGGTTTTGTACGAGCAGTACTTC
TRBD1,-,TRBJ2-7,TRBV5-1,CASSLRGLGDRGYEQYF,TGCGCCAGCAGCTTACGAGGTTTGGGGGACAGGGGATACGAGCAGTACTTC
TRBD1,-,TRBJ2-1,TRBV2,CASSAGTGAYNEQFF,TGTGCCAGCAGTGCCGGGACAGGGGCCTACAATGAGCAGTTCTTC
TRBD2,-,TRBJ2-2,TRBV7-8,CASSPRRLAGDNGELFF,TGTGCCAGCAGCCCGAGGCGTCTAGCGGGGGATAACGGGGAGCTGTTTTTT
-,-,TRBJ1-2,TRBV6-4,CASSTTRDNLGPGYTF,TGTGCCAGCAGTACTACCCGAGACAATCTAGGTCCTGGCTACACCTTC
-,-,TRBJ2-7,TRBV5-5,CASSLVGEPYEQYF,TGTGCCAGCAGCTTGGTTGGCGAGCCCTACGAGCAGTACTTC
-,-,TRBJ2-1,TRBV19,CASSILWGPATSYNEQFF,TGTGCCAGTAGTATACTGTGGGGGCCAGCTACCTCCTACAATGAGCAGTTCTTC
-,once,TRBJ2-3,TRBV5-6,CASSLMLALSTDTQYF,TGTGCCAGCAGCTTGATGCTAGCGCTTAGCACAGATACGCAGTATTTT
-,-,TRBJ1-5,TRBV7-2,CASSLAGGTVNQPQHF,TGTGCCAGCAGCTTAGCCGGTGGGACCGTCAATCAGCCCCAGCATTTT
TRBD2,-,TRBJ2-3,TRBV5-1,CASSPGVAGGPMYF,TGCGCCAGCAGCCCTGGCGTAGCGGGGGGCCCTATGTATTTT
-,-,TRBJ2-1,TRBV2,CASSERGFF,TGTGCCAGCAGTGAACGGGGTTTCTTC
-,once,TRBJ2-7,TRBV19,CASSISWHGSYEQYF,TGTGCCAGTAGTATAAGTTGGCACGGGTCCTACGAGCAGTACTTC
TRBD2,-,TRBJ2-3,TRBV11-2,CASSSLAGGRDTQYF,TGTGCCAGCAGCTCACTAGCGGGAGGACGAGATACGCAGTATTTT
-,-,TRBJ2-1,TRBV7-6,CASSLEIGNEQFF,TGTGCCAGCAGCTTAGAAATCGGGAATGAGCAGTTCTTC
-,-,TRBJ2-3,TRBV13,CASSFPGAVSTDTQYF,TGTGCCAGCAGCTTTCCAGGGGCGGTTAGCACAGATACGCAGTATTTT
TRBD1,-,TRBJ1-5,TRBV11-2,CASSLGGTGNQPQHF,TGTGCCAGCAGCTTAGGCGGGACAGGTAATCAGCCCCAGCATTTT
-,-,TRBJ1-1,TRBV6-5,CASSYSSDTTEAFF,TGTGCCAGCAGTTATAGTTCCGACACCACTGAAGCTTTCTTT
TRBD2,-,TRBJ2-3,TRBV9,CASSVGPGLAGGPYQEYF,TGTGCCAGCAGCGTAGGTCCGGGACTAGCGGGGGGGCCTTACCAGGAGTATTTT
-,-,TRBJ2-7,TRBV28,CASSLMEGVAYEQYF,TGTGCCAGCAGTTTAATGGAGGGGGTAGCCTACGAGCAGTACTTC
-,-,TRBJ2-2,TRBV6-1,CASSPQGGNTGELFF,TGTGCCAGCAGTCCCCAAGGGGGAAACACCGGGGAGCTGTTTTTT
-,-,TRBJ1-2,TRBV11-2,CASSLDNALYGYTF,TGTGCCAGCAGCTTAGATAATGCCCTCTATGGCTACACCTTC
-,-,TRBJ1-6,TRBV15,CATSRGNSPLHF,TGTGCCACCAGCAGGGGTAATTCACCCCTCCACTTT
TRBD2,-,TRBJ2-3,TRBV29-1,CSSGDSGGADTQYF,TGCAGCTCTGGTGATAGCGGGGGGGCAGATACGCAGTATTTT
TRBD1,-,TRBJ1-4,TRBV7-9,CASSPRDREGEKLFF,TGTGCCAGCAGCCCAAGGGACAGGGAGGGAGAAAAACTGTTTTTT
-,few,TRBJ1-1,TRBV21-1,CASSTDSEAFF,TGTGCCAGCAGCACAGACAGTGAAGCTTTCTTT
TRBD2,-,TRBJ2-7,TRBV29-1,CSVESAGGHEQYF,TGCAGCGTTGAATCTGCGGGAGGCCACGAGCAGTACTTC
-,once,TRBJ2-1,TRBV19,CASSIQGGSYNEQFF,TGTGCCAGTAGTATTCAGGGCGGCTCCTACAATGAGCAGTTCTTC
-,-,TRBJ1-1,TRBV13,CASSFADKNTEAFF,TGTGCCAGCAGCTTTGCTGATAAGAACACTGAAGCTTTCTTT
-,-,TRBJ2-7,TRBV7-6,CASSLAPGGAYEQYF,TGTGCCAGCAGCTTAGCCCCAGGGGGGGCCTACGAGCAGTACTTC
TRBD2,-,TRBJ2-3,TRBV19,CASTLGGGPADTQYF,TGTGCCAGTACGCTCGGCGGGGGGCCGGCAGATACGCAGTATTTT
TRBD2,-,TRBJ2-7,TRBV30,CAWSRTSGRAGPYEQYF,TGTGCCTGGAGCCGGACTAGCGGGAGGGCCGGCCCCTACGAGCAGTACTTC
-,-,TRBJ1-4,TRBV6-1,CASSEAVGVQNEKLFF,TGTGCCAGCAGTGAAGCGGTCGGCGTCCAGAATGAAAAACTGTTTTTT
-,-,TRBJ1-1,TRBV29-1,CSVDGGDENTEAFF,TGCAGCGTTGACGGGGGCGATGAGAACACTGAAGCTTTCTTT
TRBD2,-,TRBJ2-1,TRBV11-2,CASSLPGLADNEQFF,TGTGCCAGCAGCTTGCCGGGACTAGCGGACAATGAGCAGTTCTTC